A selection of T cell receptor beta chains follows, all from one sample in a study of T-cell reconstitution after alpha-beta-depleted transplantation in children. TCRdb ran MiXCR on the PCR reads and lists one entry per CDR3 protein. The repertoire holds about 490,000 distinct CDR3 sequences, with roughly 10% as singletons. Sequencing was performed on PBMCs, taken before TCRalphabeta/CD19-depleted stem cell transplant. These receptors all come from a child younger than 10 with inherited bone marrow failure, due to receive a stem cell transplant. CDR3s leave out the opening cysteine and the closing phenylalanine or tryptophan. Each record gives: J gene, V gene, CDR3 protein.

TRBJ2-1 TRBV9 ASSFSGREGDEQF
TRBJ2-3 TRBV7-2 ASSLERLAGQY
TRBJ2-1 TRBV6-2/TRBV6-3 ASSYSETSGTGNEQF
TRBJ2-1 TRBV20-1 SAREGTSRVYNEQF
TRBJ2-6 TRBV2 ASSERQLWANVLT
TRBJ2-1 TRBV19 ASSPRTSGREQF
TRBJ2-2 TRBV28 ASSLARVWGTGELF
TRBJ2-1 TRBV7-6 ASSFGTSGINEQF
TRBJ2-3 TRBV10-3 AIRQSRTSRTDTQY
TRBJ2-1 TRBV6-2/TRBV6-3 ASSYLAGGPFNEQF
TRBJ2-1 TRBV3-1 ASSQASGQF
TRBJ2-2 TRBV3-1 ASCLAGLAGGPDTGELF
TRBJ2-5 TRBV7-2 ASSLFGGGETQY
TRBJ2-1 TRBV5-1 ASSRGLASYNEQF
TRBJ1-2 TRBV29-1 SVIPGSNYGYT
TRBJ2-5 TRBV11-2 ASSLELGLAGVEETQY
TRBJ2-5 TRBV15 ATSREKSSGEETQY
TRBJ2-5 TRBV27 ARSLGGNGETQY
TRBJ2-3 TRBV7-2 ASSLPAGGPMTSTDTQY
TRBJ2-7 TRBV18 ASSPGAGVEQY
TRBJ2-1 TRBV27 ASSPGTVSYNEQF
TRBJ2-3 TRBV20-1 SARPAESTDTQY
TRBJ2-1 TRBV7-2 ASSLGGVAEKQF
TRBJ2-7 TRBV27 ASSFRAASYEQY
TRBJ2-5 TRBV7-8 ASSLNSIFQETQY
TRBJ2-7 TRBV12-3/TRBV12-4 ASSFPSGQLNYEQY
TRBJ1-2 TRBV20-1 SARDSLMGQTTNYGYT
TRBJ1-1 TRBV5-1 ASSERQVGDTEAF
TRBJ2-7 TRBV6-2/TRBV6-3 ASSYPGTSGYEQY
TRBJ2-4 TRBV7-9 ASREGVQGIQY
TRBJ1-2 TRBV7-2 ASSLAWTSSNYGYT
TRBJ2-7 TRBV7-9 ASNPGQGIIYEQY
TRBJ2-1 TRBV20-1 SAREVRSSYNEQF
TRBJ2-5 TRBV20-1 SVKSGAGETQY
TRBJ2-1 TRBV29-1 SAGGGEQF
TRBJ2-7 TRBV5-1 ASSSGLQGPSYEQY